This TCR beta chain was sequenced in a study of blood T cell repertoires in COVID-19. The wider study: Researchers got acute and convalescent COVID-19 samples from the United States, Italy and Spain.

Data came from immunoSEQ multiplex PCR; TCRdb stores just in-frame clones and leaves some out. The sample shows more than 300,000 clones, 70% to 90% of them seen only once. The CDR3 totals 16 residues. V lost 4 bases, J lost 5 bases, and 18 bases lay in between. Looked up from germline, CDR1 is MNHNS and CDR2 is SASEGT. The receptor's source is a man younger than 30 who had recovered from COVID-19. Sequences were obtained from peripheral blood. The chain couples TRBV6-1 to TRBJ1-5; D is possibly TRBD1 (5 bases). For the CDR3, the DNA is TGTGCCAGCAGTGGAGCCGGGACTACCAGGCATCAGCCCCAGCATTTT. It specifies CASSGAGTTRHQPQHF.